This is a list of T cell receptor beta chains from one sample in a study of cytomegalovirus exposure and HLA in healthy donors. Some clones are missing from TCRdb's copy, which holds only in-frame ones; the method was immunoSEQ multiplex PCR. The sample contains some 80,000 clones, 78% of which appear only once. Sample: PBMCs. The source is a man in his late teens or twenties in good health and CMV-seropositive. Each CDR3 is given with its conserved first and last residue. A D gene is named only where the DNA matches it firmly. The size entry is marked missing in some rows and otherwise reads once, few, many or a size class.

CASSPWDRDNYGYTF	TGTGCCAGCAGCCCCTGGGACAGAGATAACTATGGCTACACCTTC	NA	TRBD1	TRBJ1-2	TRBV7-9
CASRMTEDQPQHF	TGTGCCAGCAGGATGACAGAGGATCAGCCCCAGCATTTT	once	NA	TRBJ1-5	TRBV6-1
CASSPRPLIQETQYF	TGTGCCAGCAGCCCTCGTCCACTGATTCAAGAGACCCAGTACTTC	NA	NA	TRBJ2-5	TRBV5-4
CASSQDADRGYDTEAFF	TGTGCCAGCAGCCAAGATGCCGACAGGGGGTATGACACTGAAGCTTTCTTT	NA	TRBD1	TRBJ1-1	TRBV4-2
CASTTASGMQKLFF	TGTGCCAGTACCACAGCGTCGGGGATGCAAAAACTGTTTTTT	few	NA	TRBJ1-4	TRBV19
CASTVAGVKDTQYF	TGTGCCAGCACGGTCGCGGGAGTCAAGGATACGCAGTATTTT	NA	TRBD2	TRBJ2-3	TRBV6-4
CASLRVRGFTFF	TGTGCCAGCCTCAGAGTCAGGGGTTTCACTTTCTTT	NA	NA	TRBJ1-1	TRBV28
CASSIRLAQETQYF	TGTGCCAGTAGTATCCGTCTGGCCCAAGAGACCCAGTACTTC	NA	NA	TRBJ2-5	TRBV19
CASGKAGGRFYEQYF	TGTGCCAGCGGCAAAGCTGGGGGCCGATTCTACGAGCAGTACTTC	NA	NA	TRBJ2-7	TRBV27
CASSVRAPSYNEQFF	TGTGCCAGCAGCGTTCGAGCCCCAAGCTACAATGAGCAGTTCTTC	NA	NA	TRBJ2-1	TRBV9
CASTSVGGGNQPQHF	TGTGCCAGCACTAGCGTGGGGGGGGGAAACCAGCCCCAGCATTTT	NA	NA	TRBJ1-5	TRBV6-1
CASSVGSSGTDTQYF	TGCGCCAGCAGTGTGGGGAGTTCCGGCACAGATACGCAGTATTTT	NA	NA	TRBJ2-3	TRBV10-1
CASSLGGTQYF	TGTGCCAGCAGCTTAGGGGGGACGCAGTATTTT	NA	NA	TRBJ2-3	TRBV7-3
CASSLAGGGQPQHF	TGTGCCAGCAGCTTGGCGGGGGGCGGCCAGCCCCAGCATTTT	NA	NA	TRBJ1-5	TRBV5-7
CASSPPGGRGGYF	TGTGCCAGCAGTCCCCCCGGCGGCCGGGGGGGGTACTTC	few	TRBD2	TRBJ2-7	TRBV28
CASSLIRTSGELFF	TGTGCCAGCAGCTTAATTAGAACTAGCGGGGAGCTGTTTTTT	NA	NA	TRBJ2-2	TRBV7-6
CASSEALRTGIYGYTF	TGTGCCAGCAGTGAAGCGCTCCGGACAGGGATCTATGGCTACACCTTC	NA	TRBD1	TRBJ1-2	TRBV6-1
CAWSTMGKGDRGPYGEQYF	TGTGCCTGGAGCACCATGGGCAAAGGGGACAGGGGGCCTTACGGGGAGCAGTACTTC	NA	TRBD1	TRBJ2-7	TRBV30
CASSWGTSGIGAYEQYF	TGTGCCAGCAGCTGGGGGACTAGCGGGATTGGAGCCTACGAGCAGTACTTC	NA	TRBD2	TRBJ2-7	TRBV7-6
CASSLTVTYGYTF	TGTGCCAGCAGTTTGACAGTTACCTATGGCTACACCTTC	NA	NA	TRBJ1-2	TRBV6-1